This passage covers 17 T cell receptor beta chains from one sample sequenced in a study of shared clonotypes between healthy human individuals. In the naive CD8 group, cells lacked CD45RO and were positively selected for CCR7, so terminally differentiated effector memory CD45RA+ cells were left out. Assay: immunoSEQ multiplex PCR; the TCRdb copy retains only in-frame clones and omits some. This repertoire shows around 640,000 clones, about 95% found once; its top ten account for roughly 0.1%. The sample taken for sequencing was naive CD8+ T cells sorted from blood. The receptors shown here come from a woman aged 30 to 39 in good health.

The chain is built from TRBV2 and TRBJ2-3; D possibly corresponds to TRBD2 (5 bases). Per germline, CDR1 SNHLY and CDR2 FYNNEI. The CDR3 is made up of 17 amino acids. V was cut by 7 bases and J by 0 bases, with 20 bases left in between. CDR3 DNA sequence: TGTGCCAGCACCGGACCGGGGTCCCAGCCTAGCACAGATACGCAGTATTTT. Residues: CASTGPGSQPSTDTQYF.

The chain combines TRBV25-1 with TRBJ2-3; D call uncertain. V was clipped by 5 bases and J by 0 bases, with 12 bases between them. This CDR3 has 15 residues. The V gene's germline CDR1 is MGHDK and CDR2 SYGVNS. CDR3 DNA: TGTGCCAGCAGTTCAATAGGTGCTAGCACAGATACGCAGTATTTT. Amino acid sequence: CASSSIGASTDTQYF.

CDR3 loop: CASSILTGNEQFF. The CDR3 DNA reads as TGTGCCAGTAGTATATTAACAGGGAATGAGCAGTTCTTC. The chain carries TRBV19 and TRBJ2-1; D perhaps matches TRBD1 (6 bases). Germline values: CDR1 LNHDA, CDR2 SQIVND (reference sequence). V lost 2 bases and J 7 bases, leaving 9 bases between the germline ends. The CDR3 consists of 13 residues. The complete variable domain, with remaining parts taken from reference TRBV19 and TRBJ2-1, reads DGGITQSPKYLFRKEGQNVTLSCEQNLNHDAMYWYRQDPGQGLRLIYYSQIVNDFQKGDIAEGYSVSREKKESFPLTVTSAQKNPTAFYLCASSILTGNEQFFGPGTRLTVL.

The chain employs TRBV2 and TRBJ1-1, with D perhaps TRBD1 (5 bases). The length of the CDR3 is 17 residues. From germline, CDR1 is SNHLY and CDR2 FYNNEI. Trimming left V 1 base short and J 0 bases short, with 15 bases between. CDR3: CASSEGWGNHMNTEAFF. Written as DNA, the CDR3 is TGTGCCAGCAGTGAAGGATGGGGGAACCATATGAACACTGAAGCTTTCTTT.

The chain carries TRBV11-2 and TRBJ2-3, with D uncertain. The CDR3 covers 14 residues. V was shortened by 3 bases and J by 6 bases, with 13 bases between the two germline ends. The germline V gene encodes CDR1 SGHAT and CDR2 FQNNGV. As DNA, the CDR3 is TGTGCCAGCAGCTTGGTTAAAGACGTCGATACGCAGTATTTT. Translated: CASSLVKDVDTQYF.

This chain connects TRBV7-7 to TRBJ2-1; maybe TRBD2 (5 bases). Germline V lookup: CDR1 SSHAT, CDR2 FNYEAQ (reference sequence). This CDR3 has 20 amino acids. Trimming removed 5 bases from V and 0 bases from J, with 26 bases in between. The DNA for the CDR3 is TGTGCCAGCAGCCAATATGGTTCCGGGGAACCGTGGAGCTCCTACAATGAGCAGTTCTTC. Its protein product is CASSQYGSGEPWSSYNEQFF.

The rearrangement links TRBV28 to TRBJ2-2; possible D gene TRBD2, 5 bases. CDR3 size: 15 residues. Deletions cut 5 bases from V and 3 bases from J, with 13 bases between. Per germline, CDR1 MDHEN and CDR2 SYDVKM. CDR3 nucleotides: TGTGCCAGCAGTCCGGAGAGGGCCTACACCGGGGAGCTGTTTTTT. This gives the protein CASSPERAYTGELFF.

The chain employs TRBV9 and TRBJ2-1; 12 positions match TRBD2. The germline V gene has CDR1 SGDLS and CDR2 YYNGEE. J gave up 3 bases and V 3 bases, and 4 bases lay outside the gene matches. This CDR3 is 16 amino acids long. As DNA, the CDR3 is TGTGCCAGCAGCGGGGGACTAGCGGGCAACTACAATGAGCAGTTCTTC. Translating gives CASSGGLAGNYNEQFF.

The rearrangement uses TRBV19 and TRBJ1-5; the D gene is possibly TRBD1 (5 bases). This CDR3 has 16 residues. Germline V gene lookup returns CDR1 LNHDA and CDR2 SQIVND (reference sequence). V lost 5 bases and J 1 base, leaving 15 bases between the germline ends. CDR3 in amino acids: CASSHEGILSNQPQHF. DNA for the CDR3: TGTGCCAGTAGTCACGAGGGGATACTAAGCAATCAGCCCCAGCATTTT.

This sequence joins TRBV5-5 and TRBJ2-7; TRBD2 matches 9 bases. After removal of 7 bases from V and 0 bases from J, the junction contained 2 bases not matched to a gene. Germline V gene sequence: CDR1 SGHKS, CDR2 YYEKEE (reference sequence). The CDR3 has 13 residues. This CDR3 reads CASLAGSSYEQYF. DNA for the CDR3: TGTGCCAGCCTAGCGGGAAGCTCCTACGAGCAGTACTTC. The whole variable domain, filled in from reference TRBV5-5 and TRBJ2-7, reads DAGVTQSPTHLIKTRGQQVTLRCSPISGHKSVSWYQQVLGQGPQFIFQYYEKEERGRGNFPDRFSARQFPNYSSELNVNALLLGDSALYLCASLAGSSYEQYFGPGTRLTVT.

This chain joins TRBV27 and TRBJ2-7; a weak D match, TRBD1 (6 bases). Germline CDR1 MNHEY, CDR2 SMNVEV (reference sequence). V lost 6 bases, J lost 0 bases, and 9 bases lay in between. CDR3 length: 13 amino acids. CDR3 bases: TGTGCCAGCAGACAGGGCCTCTCCTACGAGCAGTACTTC. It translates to CASRQGLSYEQYF.

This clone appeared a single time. The CDR3 reads CASSLTSGTYEQYF. CDR3 nucleotide sequence: TGTGCCAGCAGTCTAACTAGCGGCACCTACGAGCAGTACTTC. The chain joins TRBV28 to TRBJ2-7, with TRBD2 matching 8 bases. The germline V gene encodes CDR1 MDHEN and CDR2 SYDVKM. The J segment lost 2 bases and the V segment lost 5 bases, leaving 5 bases of the junction unmatched. This CDR3 has 14 residues.

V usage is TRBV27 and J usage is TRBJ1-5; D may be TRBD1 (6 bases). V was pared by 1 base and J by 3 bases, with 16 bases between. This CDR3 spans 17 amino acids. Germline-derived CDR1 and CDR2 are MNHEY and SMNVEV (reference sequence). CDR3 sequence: CASSLFGGLEDNQPQHF. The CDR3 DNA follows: TGTGCCAGCAGTTTATTCGGGGGGCTGGAGGACAATCAGCCCCAGCATTTT.

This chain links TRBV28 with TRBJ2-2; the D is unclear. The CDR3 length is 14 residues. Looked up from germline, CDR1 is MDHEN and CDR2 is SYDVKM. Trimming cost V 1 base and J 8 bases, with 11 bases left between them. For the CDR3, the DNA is TGTGCCAGCAGTTTATCAGGTTCCGTTGGGGAGCTGTTTTTT. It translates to CASSLSGSVGELFF.

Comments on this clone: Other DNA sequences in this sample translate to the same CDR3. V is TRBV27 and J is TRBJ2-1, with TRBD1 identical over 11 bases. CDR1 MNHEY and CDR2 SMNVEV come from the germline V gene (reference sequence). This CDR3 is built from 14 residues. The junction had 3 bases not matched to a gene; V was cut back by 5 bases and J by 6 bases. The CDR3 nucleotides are TGTGCCAGCAGTCCAGGGACAGGGGGCAATGAGCAGTTCTTC. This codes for CASSPGTGGNEQFF.

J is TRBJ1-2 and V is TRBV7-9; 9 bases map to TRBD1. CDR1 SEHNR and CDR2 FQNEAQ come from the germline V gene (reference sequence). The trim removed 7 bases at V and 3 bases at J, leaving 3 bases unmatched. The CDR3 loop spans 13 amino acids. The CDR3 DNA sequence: TGTGCCAGCACGGGACAGGGAGACTATGGCTACACCTTC. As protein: CASTGQGDYGYTF. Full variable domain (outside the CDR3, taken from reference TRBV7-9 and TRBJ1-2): DTGVSQNPRHKITKRGQNVTFRCDPISEHNRLYWYRQTLGQGPEFLTYFQNEAQLEKSRLLSDRFSAERPKGSFSTLEIQRTEQGDSAMYLCASTGQGDYGYTFGSGTRLTVV.

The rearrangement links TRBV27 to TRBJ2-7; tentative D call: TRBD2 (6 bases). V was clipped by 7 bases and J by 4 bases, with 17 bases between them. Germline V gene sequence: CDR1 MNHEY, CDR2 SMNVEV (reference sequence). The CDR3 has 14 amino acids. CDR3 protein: CASTTVGGLYEQYF. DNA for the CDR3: TGTGCCAGCACCACAGTGGGGGGTTTGTACGAGCAGTACTTC.